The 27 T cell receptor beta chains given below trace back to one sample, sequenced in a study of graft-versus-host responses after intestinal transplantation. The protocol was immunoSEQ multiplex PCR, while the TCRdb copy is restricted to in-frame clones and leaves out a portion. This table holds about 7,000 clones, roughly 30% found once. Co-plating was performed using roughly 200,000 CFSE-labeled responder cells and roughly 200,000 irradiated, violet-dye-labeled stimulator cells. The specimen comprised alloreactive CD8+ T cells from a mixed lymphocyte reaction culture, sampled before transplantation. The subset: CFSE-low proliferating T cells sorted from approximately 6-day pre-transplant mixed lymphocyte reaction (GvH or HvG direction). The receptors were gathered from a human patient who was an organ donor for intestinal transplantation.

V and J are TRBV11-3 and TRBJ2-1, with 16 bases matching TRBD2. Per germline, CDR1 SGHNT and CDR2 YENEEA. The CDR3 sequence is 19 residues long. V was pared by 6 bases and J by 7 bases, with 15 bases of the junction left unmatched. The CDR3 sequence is CASSKMGLAGGILLNEQFF. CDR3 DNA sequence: TGTGCCAGCAGTAAAATGGGACTAGCGGGGGGGATCCTCCTTAATGAGCAGTTCTTC.

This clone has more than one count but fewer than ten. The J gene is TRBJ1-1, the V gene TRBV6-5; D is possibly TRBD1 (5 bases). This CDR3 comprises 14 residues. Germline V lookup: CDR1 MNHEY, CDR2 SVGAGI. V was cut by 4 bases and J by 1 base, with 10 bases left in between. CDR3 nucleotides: TGTGCCAGCAGTTTCGCCACAGGGAACACTGAAGCTTTCTTT. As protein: CASSFATGNTEAFF.

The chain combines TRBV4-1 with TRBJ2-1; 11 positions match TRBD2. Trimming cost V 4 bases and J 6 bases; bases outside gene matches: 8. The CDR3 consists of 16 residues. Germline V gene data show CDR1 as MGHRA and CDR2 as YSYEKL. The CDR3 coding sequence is TGCGCCAGCAGCCGTCGACTAGCGGGGTACTTCAATGAGCAGTTCTTC. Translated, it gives CASSRRLAGYFNEQFF.

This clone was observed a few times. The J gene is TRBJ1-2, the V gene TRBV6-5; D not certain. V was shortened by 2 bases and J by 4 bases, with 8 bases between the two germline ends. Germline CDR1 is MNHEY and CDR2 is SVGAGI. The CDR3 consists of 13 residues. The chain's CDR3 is CASSYEAAYGYTF. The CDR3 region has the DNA TGTGCCAGCAGTTACGAGGCAGCCTATGGCTACACCTTC.

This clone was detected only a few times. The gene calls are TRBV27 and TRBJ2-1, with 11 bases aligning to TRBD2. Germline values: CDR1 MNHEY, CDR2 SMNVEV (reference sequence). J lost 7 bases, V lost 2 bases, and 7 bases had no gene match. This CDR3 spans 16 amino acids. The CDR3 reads CASSLGFSGGANEQFF. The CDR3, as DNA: TGTGCCAGCAGTTTAGGGTTTAGCGGGGGGGCAAATGAGCAGTTCTTC.

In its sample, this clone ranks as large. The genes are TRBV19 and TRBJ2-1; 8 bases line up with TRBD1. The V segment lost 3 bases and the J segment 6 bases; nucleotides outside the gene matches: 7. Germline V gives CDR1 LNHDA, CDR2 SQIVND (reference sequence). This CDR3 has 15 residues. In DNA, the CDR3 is TGTGCCAGTAGTATTTCAGGGGGCGTTTTCAATGAGCAGTTCTTC. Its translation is CASSISGGVFNEQFF. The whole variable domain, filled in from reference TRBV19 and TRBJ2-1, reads DGGITQSPKYLFRKEGQNVTLSCEQNLNHDAMYWYRQDPGQGLRLIYYSQIVNDFQKGDIAEGYSVSREKKESFPLTVTSAQKNPTAFYLCASSISGGVFNEQFFGPGTRLTVL.

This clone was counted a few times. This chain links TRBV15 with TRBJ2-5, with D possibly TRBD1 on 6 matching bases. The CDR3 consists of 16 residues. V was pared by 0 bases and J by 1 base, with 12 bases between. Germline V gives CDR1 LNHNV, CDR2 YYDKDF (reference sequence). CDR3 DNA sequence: TGTGCCACCAGCAGAGATAAGGGGGACCTCCAAGAGACCCAGTACTTC. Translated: CATSRDKGDLQETQYF. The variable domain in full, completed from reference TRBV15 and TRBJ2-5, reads DAMVIQNPRYQVTQFGKPVTLSCSQTLNHNVMYWYQQKSSQAPKLLFHYYDKDFNNEADTPDNFQSRRPNTSFCFLDIRSPGLGDTAMYLCATSRDKGDLQETQYFGPGTRLLVL.

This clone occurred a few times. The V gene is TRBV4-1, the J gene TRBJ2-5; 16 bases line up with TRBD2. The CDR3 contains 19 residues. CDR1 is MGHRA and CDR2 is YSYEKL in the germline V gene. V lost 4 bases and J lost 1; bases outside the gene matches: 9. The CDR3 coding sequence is TGCGCCAGCAGCCTCTACACCGGGACTAGCGGGGGGGTCCAAGAGACCCAGTACTTC. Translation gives CASSLYTGTSGGVQETQYF.

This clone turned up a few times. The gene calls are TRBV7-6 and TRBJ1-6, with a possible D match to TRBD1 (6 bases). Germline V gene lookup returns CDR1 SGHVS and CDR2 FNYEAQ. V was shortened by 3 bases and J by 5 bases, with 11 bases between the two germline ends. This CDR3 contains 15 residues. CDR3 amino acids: CASSFWGPDNSPLHF. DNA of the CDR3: TGTGCCAGCAGCTTTTGGGGGCCTGATAATTCACCCCTCCACTTT.

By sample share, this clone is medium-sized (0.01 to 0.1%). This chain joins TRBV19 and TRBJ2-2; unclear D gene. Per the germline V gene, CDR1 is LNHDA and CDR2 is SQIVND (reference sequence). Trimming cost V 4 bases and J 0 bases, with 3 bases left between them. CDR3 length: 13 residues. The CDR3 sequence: CASSNTNTGELFF. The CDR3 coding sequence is TGTGCCAGTAGTAACACGAACACCGGGGAGCTGTTTTTT.

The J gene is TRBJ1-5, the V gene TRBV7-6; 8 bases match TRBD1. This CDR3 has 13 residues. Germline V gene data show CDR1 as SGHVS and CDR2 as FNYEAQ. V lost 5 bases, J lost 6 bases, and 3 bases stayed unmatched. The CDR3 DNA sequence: TGTGCCAGCAGCCAGGGGGCAGGTCAGCCCCAGCATTTT. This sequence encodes CASSQGAGQPQHF.

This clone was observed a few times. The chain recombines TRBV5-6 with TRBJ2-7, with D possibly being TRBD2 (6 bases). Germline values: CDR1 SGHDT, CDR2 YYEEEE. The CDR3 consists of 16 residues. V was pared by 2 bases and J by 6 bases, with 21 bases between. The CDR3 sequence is CASSLELRGFTGEQYF. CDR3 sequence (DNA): TGTGCCAGCAGCTTAGAGTTACGGGGGTTCACTGGCGAGCAGTACTTC.

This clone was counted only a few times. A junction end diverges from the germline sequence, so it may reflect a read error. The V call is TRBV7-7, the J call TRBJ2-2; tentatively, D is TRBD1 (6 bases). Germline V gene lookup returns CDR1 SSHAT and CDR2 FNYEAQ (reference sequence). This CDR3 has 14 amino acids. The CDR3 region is CASSSGQNTGELFF. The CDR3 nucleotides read TGTGCTAGCAGCTCGGGACAAAACACCGGGGAGCTGTTTTTT. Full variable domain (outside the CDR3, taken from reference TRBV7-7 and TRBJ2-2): GAGVSQSPRYKVTKRGQDVTLRCDPISSHATLYWYQQALGQGPEFLTYFNYEAQPDKSGLPSDRFSAERPEGSISTLTIQRTEQRDSAMYRCASSSGQNTGELFFGEGSRLTVL.

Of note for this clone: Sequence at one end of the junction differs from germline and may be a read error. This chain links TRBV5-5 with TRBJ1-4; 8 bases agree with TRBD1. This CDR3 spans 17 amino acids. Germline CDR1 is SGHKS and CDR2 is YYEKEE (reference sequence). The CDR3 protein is CASSQSQGAGANEKLFF. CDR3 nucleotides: TGCGCCAGCAGCCAATCTCAGGGGGCAGGGGCTAATGAAAAACTGTTTTTT.

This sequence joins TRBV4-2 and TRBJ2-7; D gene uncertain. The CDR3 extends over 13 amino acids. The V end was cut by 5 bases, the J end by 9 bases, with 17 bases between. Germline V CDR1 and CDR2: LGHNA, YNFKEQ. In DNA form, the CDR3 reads TGTGCCAGCAGCTTGTTTGCGGACCCACGGCAGTACTTC. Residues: CASSLFADPRQYF.

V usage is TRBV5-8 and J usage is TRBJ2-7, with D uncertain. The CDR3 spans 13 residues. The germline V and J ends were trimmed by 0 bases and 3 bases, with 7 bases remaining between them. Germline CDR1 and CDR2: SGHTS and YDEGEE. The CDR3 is CASSLVWGYEQYF. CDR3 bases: TGTGCCAGCAGCTTGGTGTGGGGCTACGAGCAGTACTTC.

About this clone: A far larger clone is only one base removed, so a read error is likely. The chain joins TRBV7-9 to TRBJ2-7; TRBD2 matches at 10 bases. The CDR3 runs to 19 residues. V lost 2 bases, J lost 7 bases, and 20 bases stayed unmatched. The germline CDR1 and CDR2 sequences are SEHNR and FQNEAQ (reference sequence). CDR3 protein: CASSLSLVYVDGTSDEQYF. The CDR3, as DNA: TGTGCCAGCAGCTTATCGCTAGTTTATGTGGACGGGACTAGCGATGAGCAGTACTTC.

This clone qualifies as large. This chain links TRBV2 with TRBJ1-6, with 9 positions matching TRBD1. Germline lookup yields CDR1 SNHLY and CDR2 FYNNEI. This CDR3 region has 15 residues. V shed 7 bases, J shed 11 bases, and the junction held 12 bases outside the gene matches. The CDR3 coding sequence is TGTGCCAGCATTAGGGACAGGGTGACGGGAACACCCCTCCACTTT. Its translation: CASIRDRVTGTPLHF.

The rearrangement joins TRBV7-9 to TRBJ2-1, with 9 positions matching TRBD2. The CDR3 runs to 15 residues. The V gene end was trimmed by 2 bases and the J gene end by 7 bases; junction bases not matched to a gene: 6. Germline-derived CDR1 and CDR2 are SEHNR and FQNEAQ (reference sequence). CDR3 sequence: CASSLSAGGDNEQFF. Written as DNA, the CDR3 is TGTGCCAGCAGCTTATCAGCGGGGGGTGATAATGAGCAGTTCTTC.

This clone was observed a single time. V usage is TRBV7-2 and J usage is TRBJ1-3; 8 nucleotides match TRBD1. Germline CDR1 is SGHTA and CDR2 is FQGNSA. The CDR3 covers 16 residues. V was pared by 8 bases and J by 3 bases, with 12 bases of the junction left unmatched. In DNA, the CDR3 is TGTGCCAGCTCCCAGGGGGCTTCGACCTATGGAAACACCATATATTTT. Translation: CASSQGASTYGNTIYF.

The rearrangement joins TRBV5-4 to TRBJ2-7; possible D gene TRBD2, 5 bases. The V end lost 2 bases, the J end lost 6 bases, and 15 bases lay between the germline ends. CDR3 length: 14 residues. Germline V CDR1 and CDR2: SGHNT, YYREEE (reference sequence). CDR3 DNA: TGTGCCAGCAGCTTTGTCGTGGACTCCGCCGAGCAGTACTTC. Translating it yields CASSFVVDSAEQYF.

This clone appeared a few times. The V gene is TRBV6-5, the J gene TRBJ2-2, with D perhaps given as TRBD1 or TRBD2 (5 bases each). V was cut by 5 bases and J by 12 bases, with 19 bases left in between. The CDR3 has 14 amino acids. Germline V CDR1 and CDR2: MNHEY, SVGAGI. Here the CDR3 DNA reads TGTGCCAGCAGTACCCCGGGACCGCAAGTTAAGCTGTTTTTT. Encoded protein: CASSTPGPQVKLFF.

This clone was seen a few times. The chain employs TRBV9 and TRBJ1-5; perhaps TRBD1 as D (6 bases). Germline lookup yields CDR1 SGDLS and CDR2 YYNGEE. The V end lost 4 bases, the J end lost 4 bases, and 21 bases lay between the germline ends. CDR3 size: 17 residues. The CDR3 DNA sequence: TGTGCCAGCAGCACCAAGTTTAGCACAGGGACGAATCAGCCCCAGCATTTT. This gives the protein CASSTKFSTGTNQPQHF.

The CDR3 is CASSWIGDVDYGYTF. CDR3 DNA: TGTGCCAGCAGCTGGATTGGGGATGTCGACTATGGCTACACCTTC. The V gene is TRBV4-2, the J gene TRBJ1-2; no definite D call. There are 15 residues in the CDR3. Trimming took 5 bases from V and 3 from J, leaving 16 bases between them. Germline V gene lookup returns CDR1 LGHNA and CDR2 YNFKEQ.

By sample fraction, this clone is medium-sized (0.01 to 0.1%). CDR3 loop: CASSVGTGGSRTGELFF. In DNA, the CDR3 is TGTGCCAGCAGCGTAGGCACCGGGGGCTCGCGGACCGGGGAGCTGTTTTTT. The J gene is TRBJ2-2, the V gene TRBV9; D may be TRBD1 or TRBD2 (6 bases each). V lost 0 bases and J 5 bases, leaving 17 bases between the germline ends. The CDR3 extends over 17 amino acids. Germline lookup yields CDR1 SGDLS and CDR2 YYNGEE.

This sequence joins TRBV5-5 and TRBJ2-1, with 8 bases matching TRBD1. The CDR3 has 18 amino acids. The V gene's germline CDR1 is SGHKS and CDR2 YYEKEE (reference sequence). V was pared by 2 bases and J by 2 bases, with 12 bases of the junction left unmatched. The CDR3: CASSFGRGRRVTYNEQFF. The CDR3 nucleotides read TGTGCCAGCAGCTTCGGCAGGGGGCGGAGGGTCACCTACAATGAGCAGTTCTTC. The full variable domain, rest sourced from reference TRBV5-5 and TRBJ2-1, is DAGVTQSPTHLIKTRGQQVTLRCSPISGHKSVSWYQQVLGQGPQFIFQYYEKEERGRGNFPDRFSARQFPNYSSELNVNALLLGDSALYLCASSFGRGRRVTYNEQFFGPGTRLTVL.

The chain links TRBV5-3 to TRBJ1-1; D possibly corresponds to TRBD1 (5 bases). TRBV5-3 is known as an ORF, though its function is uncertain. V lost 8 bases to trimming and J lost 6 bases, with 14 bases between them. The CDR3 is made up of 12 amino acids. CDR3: CASAGSCAEAFF. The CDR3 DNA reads TGTGCCAGTGCAGGGAGTTGCGCTGAAGCTTTCTTT.